The clone carrying this T cell receptor (beta chain) was counted at least ten times. Its antigen is unidentified. Amplification yielded TCR beta CDR3 regions, with RNA transcripts as the source. During a first-round RT-PCR of the TCR CDR3, the HTBI primer set was used. Each CDR3 protein gets one entry after TCRdb re-called the multiplex PCR reads with MiXCR. The repertoire includes 450,000 to 700,000 distinct CDR3 sequences, around 42% of them detected once, and 7.5% to 8.5% sits in the top ten. Newly diagnosed hyperthyroidism, duration under 2 months, in patients aged 18 to 65. Criteria for exclusion of patients were uncontrolled infection, other autoimmune disease, pregnancy or lactation. This specimen comes from a study of T cells in Graves' hyperthyroidism and ophthalmopathy. General observations from the study: With a median lead of approximately 6 months before onset, the model predicted ophthalmopathy. Most thyroid clonotypes expanded above 0.001 appeared in blood too.

Per germline, CDR1 SGHTA and CDR2 FQGNSA. V lost 1 base to trimming and J lost 7 bases, with 8 bases between them. The CDR3 totals 12 residues. The chain recombines TRBV7-2 with TRBJ2-7; D is possibly TRBD2 (6 bases). The TCR was taken from a woman younger than 30 with Graves' hyperthyroidism. The sample was peripheral blood or thyroid tissue (not recorded which). CDR3 in DNA: TGTGCCAGCAGCTTAGTCCGGGGGGAGCAGTACTTC. Protein product: CASSLVRGEQYF.